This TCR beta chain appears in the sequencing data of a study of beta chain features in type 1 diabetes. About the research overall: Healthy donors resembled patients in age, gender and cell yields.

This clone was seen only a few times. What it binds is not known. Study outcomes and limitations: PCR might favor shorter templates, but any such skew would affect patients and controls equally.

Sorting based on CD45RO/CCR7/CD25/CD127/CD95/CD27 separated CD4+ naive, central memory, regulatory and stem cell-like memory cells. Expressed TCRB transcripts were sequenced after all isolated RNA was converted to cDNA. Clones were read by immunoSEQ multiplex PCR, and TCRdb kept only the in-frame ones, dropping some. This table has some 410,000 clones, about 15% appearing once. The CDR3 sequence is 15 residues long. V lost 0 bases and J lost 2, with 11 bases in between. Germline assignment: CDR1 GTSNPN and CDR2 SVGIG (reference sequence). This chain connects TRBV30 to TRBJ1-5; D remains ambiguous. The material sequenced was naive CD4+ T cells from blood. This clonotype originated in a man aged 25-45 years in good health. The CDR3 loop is CAWSVGTFGNQPQHF. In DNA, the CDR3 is TGTGCCTGGAGTGTAGGCACCTTCGGCAATCAGCCCCAGCATTTT. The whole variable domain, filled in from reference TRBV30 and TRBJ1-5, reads SQTIHQWPATLVQPVGSPLSLECTVEGTSNPNLYWYRQAAGRGLQLLFYSVGIGQISSEVPQNLSASRPQDRQFILSSKKLLLSDSGFYLCAWSVGTFGNQPQHFGDGTRLSIL.